The 5 T cell receptor beta chains reported below all come from one sample, sequenced in a study of blood T cells in healthy people across ages. The use of a sample-barcoded 5' primer and a J-beta primer mix characterized a second PCR of roughly 6 to 12 cycles. MiXCR was run by TCRdb on the 5' RACE reads, yielding one entry per CDR3 protein. Of approximately 1.5 million distinct CDR3 sequences listed, roughly a third are singletons. Sequencing was done on a sample of blood. These receptors were obtained from a woman younger than 45 in good health.

The J gene is TRBJ2-2, the V gene TRBV7-6; D is uncertain. The germline CDR1 and CDR2 sequences are SGHVS and FNYEAQ. CDR3 length: 17 amino acids. V was pared by 3 bases and J by 6 bases, with 20 bases between. The chain's CDR3 is CASSFSPITSVPGELFF. The CDR3 bases are TGTGCCAGCAGCTTTTCCCCTATAACTTCGGTCCCCGGGGAGCTGTTTTTT.

This clonotype was counted ten times or more. This chain links TRBV20-1 with TRBJ1-6; a weak D match, TRBD1 (5 bases). The CDR3 is 14 residues long. Per germline, CDR1 DFQATT and CDR2 SNEGSKA (reference sequence). V was clipped by 6 bases and J by 8 bases, with 17 bases between them. CDR3 sequence reads: CSAATGTGDSPLHF. Written as DNA, the CDR3 is TGCAGTGCAGCGACCGGGACGGGGGATTCACCCCTCCACTTT.

At least ten counts were recorded for this clonotype. This chain links TRBV13 with TRBJ2-7, with 7 bases matching TRBD2. The V gene's germline CDR1 is PRHDT and CDR2 FYEKMQ (reference sequence). This CDR3 comprises 14 residues. V lost 4 bases to trimming and J lost 0 bases; unmatched junction nucleotides: 3. The CDR3 DNA reads as TGTGCCAGCAGCTCCGGGACTAACTCCTACGAGCAGTACTTC. Its protein product is CASSSGTNSYEQYF.

The sample holds one count of this clonotype. The chain combines TRBV7-8 with TRBJ1-5; D is perhaps TRBD1 (6 bases). V gave up 5 bases and J gave up 3 bases, with 14 bases separating them. The CDR3 spans 15 residues. CDR1 SGHVS and CDR2 FQNEAQ come from the germline V gene. CDR3 sequence: CASSPSAGDNQPQHF. The CDR3 DNA follows: TGTGCCAGCAGCCCATCGGCAGGGGACAATCAGCCCCAGCATTTT.

This sequence joins TRBV10-3 and TRBJ2-1, with a tentative D call TRBD2 (5 bases). The length of the CDR3 is 14 residues. The germline V and J ends were trimmed by 6 bases and 5 bases, with 14 bases remaining between them. Germline lookup yields CDR1 ENHRY and CDR2 SYGVKD. DNA of the CDR3: TGTGCCATCAGGGATCTGGCGGGTAACAATGAGCAGTTCTTC. It encodes CAIRDLAGNNEQFF.